This TCR beta chain originates from a study of blood T cell repertoires in COVID-19. For the study at large: Sites across the United States, Italy and Spain contributed samples from acute and convalescent COVID-19. PBMCs, B-cell-depleted T cells, or T cells were the source of the cDNA or gDNA that made up the material.

Methods used by the authors: Reference gene primer amplification gave nucleated cell count estimates. Measured with immunoSEQ multiplex PCR; TCRdb has only the in-frame clones, and not every one. The V and J calls and clone size come from that table; D and trimming were worked out from the DNA. Seen here are 200,000 to 250,000 clones, around 85% observed once, and the top ten hold about 9.6%. Trimming removed 3 bases at V and 8 bases at J, with 8 bases between. This CDR3 has 13 amino acids. The germline gives CDR1 MNHEY, CDR2 SMNVEV (reference sequence). Sequencing was carried out using peripheral blood. The V call is TRBV27, the J call TRBJ1-6; D call uncertain. This TCR was sampled from a man older than 75 with acute or convalescent COVID-19. In DNA, the CDR3 is TGTGCCAGCAGTTTTGACACCGATTCACCCCTCCACTTT. Its translation: CASSFDTDSPLHF.